Following are 10 T cell receptor beta chains from one sample sequenced in a study of T cell repertoires in cytomegalovirus infection. For these receptors, no antigen is known. TCRdb re-called the reads with MiXCR, one entry per CDR3 protein. The data contain 700,000 to 850,000 distinct CDR3 sequences, about 30% of them seen just once; the ten biggest clones take up approximately 13%. The material sequenced was cultured CD8+ T cells from PBMCs, taken from culture after CMV antigen stimulation. The origin of the receptors is a human donor in good health (CMV status not recorded). Some clones in this sample may be carry-over from other donors' samples.

This clonotype has just a few counts. The chain employs TRBV27 and TRBJ2-3; 7 nucleotides agree with TRBD1. Germline values: CDR1 MNHEY, CDR2 SMNVEV (reference sequence). With 2 bases clipped from V and 6 bases from J, the junction kept 8 bases outside the gene matches. This CDR3 has 15 amino acids. DNA of the CDR3: TGTGCCAGCAGTTTAACAGGGGATGTTTTGGATACGCAGTATTTT. This codes for CASSLTGDVLDTQYF.

V usage is TRBV19 and J usage is TRBJ1-5, with 7 bases matching TRBD1. CDR1 LNHDA and CDR2 SQIVND come from the germline V gene (reference sequence). With 5 bases clipped from V and 2 bases from J, the junction kept 6 bases outside the gene matches. The CDR3 is 15 residues long. The CDR3 DNA reads TGTGCCAGTAGTTTCTCAGACAGGGGCAATCAGCCCCAGCATTTT. Translated, it gives CASSFSDRGNQPQHF.

The chain recombines TRBV12-3 or TRBV12-4 with TRBJ1-2; a weak D match, TRBD1 (5 bases). Between the trimmed V and J ends, which lost 4 bases and 10 bases, there was a span of 13 bases. The CDR3 totals 12 residues. The CDR3 coding sequence is TGTGCCAGCAGTTCCCAGGGTGACGACTACACCTTC. It encodes CASSSQGDDYTF.

This clonotype was seen just once. A much larger clone differs by one base, so this may be a read error. The chain couples TRBV7-2 to TRBJ1-2; D might be TRBD1 (5 bases). V was clipped by 0 bases and J by 8 bases, with 16 bases between them. The germline V gene has CDR1 SGHTA and CDR2 FQGNSA. The CDR3 covers 15 residues. Here the CDR3 reads CASSLAFGDFDGYTF. The CDR3 DNA follows: TGTGCCAGCAGCTTAGCGTTCGGGGACTTCGACGGCTACACCTTC.

This clonotype showed up just a few times. This chain connects TRBV6-5 to TRBJ1-2; perhaps TRBD1 as D (6 bases). This CDR3 comprises 13 residues. Deletions cut 6 bases from V and 4 bases from J, with 12 bases between. Germline V gene data show CDR1 as MNHEY and CDR2 as SVGAGI. The CDR3 nucleotides read TGTGCCAGCAGCCAGGGGTTGAGCTATGGCTACACCTTC. Its protein is CASSQGLSYGYTF.

The table lists this clonotype with a few counts. The rearrangement uses TRBV28 and TRBJ1-4; D unclear. The CDR3 loop spans 16 amino acids. V was clipped by 6 bases and J by 1 base, with 15 bases between them. CDR1 and CDR2 (germline): MDHEN, SYDVKM. This CDR3 reads CASRRPAVVTNEKLFF. The CDR3 region has the DNA TGTGCCAGCAGGCGACCAGCCGTCGTAACTAATGAAAAACTGTTTTTT.

V and J are TRBV12-3 or TRBV12-4 and TRBJ2-5; 10 bases map to TRBD2. The CDR3 runs 15 residues. The junction had 5 bases not matched to a gene; V was cut back by 5 bases and J by 2 bases. CDR3 in amino acids: CASSQLLAGQETQYF. The CDR3, as DNA: TGTGCCAGCAGTCAACTACTAGCGGGGCAAGAGACCCAGTACTTC.

Regarding this clonotype: An end of the junction does not agree with germline; a read error may underlie this. The chain recombines TRBV7-9 with TRBJ2-3; D not certain. CDR3 length: 13 residues. Germline loops: CDR1 SEHNR, CDR2 FQNEAQ (reference sequence). The CDR3 DNA follows: TGTGTCAGCAGCGCAGAGTTTTCAGATACGCAGTATTTT. It encodes CVSSAEFSDTQYF.

This clonotype was seen only a few times. The chain couples TRBV12-3 or TRBV12-4 to TRBJ1-4, with a tentative D call TRBD1 (5 bases). The V gene lost 6 bases and the J gene lost 0 bases, with 14 bases spanning the gap. The CDR3 covers 16 residues. DNA of the CDR3: TGTGCCAGCAGCCCCCCTCAGGGTGCAACTAATGAAAAACTGTTTTTT. It yields the protein CASSPPQGATNEKLFF.

The J gene is TRBJ1-2, the V gene TRBV27, with D tentatively TRBD1 (6 bases). V was shortened by 4 bases and J by 2 bases, with 17 bases between the two germline ends. Germline-derived CDR1 and CDR2 are MNHEY and SMNVEV (reference sequence). The CDR3 spans 16 residues. CDR3 sequence: CASSSPHGQPNYGYTF. The DNA for the CDR3 is TGTGCCAGCAGTTCACCACACGGACAGCCCAACTATGGCTACACCTTC.